This TCR beta chain was sequenced during a study of T cells in localized non-small cell lung cancer. Note on this clone: Its cognate antigen is unknown.

Clones were read by immunoSEQ multiplex PCR, and TCRdb kept only the in-frame ones, dropping some. This table has fewer than 10,000 clones, around 41% appearing once. Findings and limits, study-wide: Adjacent uninvolved lung tissue had the highest T cell clonality, exceeding tumor. A raised T cell density in blood coincided with lengthier overall survival. A median of approximately 57 clones ranked among the top 100 in tumor appeared in adjacent lung. Because researchers sequenced only one region of the tumor, heterogeneity is still possible.

The TCR originated in a woman aged 35 to 70 with stage I lung adenocarcinoma. The specimen comprised lymph node tissue, sampled before any cancer treatment.

The CDR3: CASSSKLAGGPTDTQYF. The CDR3, as DNA: TGTGCCAGTAGTTCGAAACTAGCGGGGGGCCCCACAGATACGCAGTATTTT. This chain uses TRBV19 with TRBJ2-3, with TRBD2 matching 12 bases. This CDR3 spans 17 amino acids. V lost 5 bases, J lost 2 bases, and 8 bases stayed unmatched. Germline CDR1 and CDR2: LNHDA and SQIVND (reference sequence).